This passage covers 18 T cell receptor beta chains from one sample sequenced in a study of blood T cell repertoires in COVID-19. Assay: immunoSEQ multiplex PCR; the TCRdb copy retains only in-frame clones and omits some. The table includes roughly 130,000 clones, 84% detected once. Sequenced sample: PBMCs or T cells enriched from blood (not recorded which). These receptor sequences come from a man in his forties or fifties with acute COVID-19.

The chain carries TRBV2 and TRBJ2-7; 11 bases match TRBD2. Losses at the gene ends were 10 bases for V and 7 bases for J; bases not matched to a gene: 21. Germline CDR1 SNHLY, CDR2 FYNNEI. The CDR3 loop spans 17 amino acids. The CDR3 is CATQREVAGGPSREQYF. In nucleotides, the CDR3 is TGTGCCACCCAAAGGGAGGTAGCGGGAGGGCCCTCGAGGGAGCAGTACTTC.

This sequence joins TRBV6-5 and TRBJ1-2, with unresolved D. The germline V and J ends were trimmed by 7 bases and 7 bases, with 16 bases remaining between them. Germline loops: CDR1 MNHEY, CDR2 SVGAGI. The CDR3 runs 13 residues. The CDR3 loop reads CASTPSFRGGYTF. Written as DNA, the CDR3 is TGTGCCAGCACCCCCTCTTTTCGGGGTGGCTACACCTTC.

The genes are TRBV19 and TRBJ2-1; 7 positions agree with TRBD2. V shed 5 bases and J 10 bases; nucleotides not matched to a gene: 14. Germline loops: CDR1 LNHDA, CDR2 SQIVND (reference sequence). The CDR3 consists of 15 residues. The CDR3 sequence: CASSLLAGRFQEQFF. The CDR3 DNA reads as TGTGCCAGTAGTTTATTAGCGGGCCGATTCCAGGAGCAGTTCTTC.

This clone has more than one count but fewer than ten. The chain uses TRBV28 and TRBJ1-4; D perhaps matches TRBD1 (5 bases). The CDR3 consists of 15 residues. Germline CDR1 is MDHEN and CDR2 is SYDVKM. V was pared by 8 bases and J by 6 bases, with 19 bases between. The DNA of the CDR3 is TGTGCCAGCGGTCCGCGGGGGAGGTGGGATGAAAAACTGTTTTTT. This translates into CASGPRGRWDEKLFF.

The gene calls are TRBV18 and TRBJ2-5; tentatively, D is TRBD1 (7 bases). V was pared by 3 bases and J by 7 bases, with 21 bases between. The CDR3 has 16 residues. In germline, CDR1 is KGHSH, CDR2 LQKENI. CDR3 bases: TGTGCCAGCTCACCGGCAGGACAGGCTAGGAGGGGGACCCAGTACTTC. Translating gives CASSPAGQARRGTQYF.

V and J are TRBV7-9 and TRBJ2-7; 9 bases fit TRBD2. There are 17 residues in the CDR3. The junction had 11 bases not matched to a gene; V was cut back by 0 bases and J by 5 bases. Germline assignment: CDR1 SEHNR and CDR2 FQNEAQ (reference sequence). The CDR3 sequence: CASSLADSGRGRNEQYF. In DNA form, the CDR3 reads TGTGCCAGCAGCTTAGCGGATAGCGGGAGAGGTCGGAACGAGCAGTACTTC.

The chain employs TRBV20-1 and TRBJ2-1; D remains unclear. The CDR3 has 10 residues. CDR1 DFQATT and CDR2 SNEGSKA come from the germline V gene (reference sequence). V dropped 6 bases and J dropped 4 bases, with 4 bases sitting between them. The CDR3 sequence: CSATYNEQFF. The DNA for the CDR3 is TGCAGTGCCACATACAATGAGCAGTTCTTC.

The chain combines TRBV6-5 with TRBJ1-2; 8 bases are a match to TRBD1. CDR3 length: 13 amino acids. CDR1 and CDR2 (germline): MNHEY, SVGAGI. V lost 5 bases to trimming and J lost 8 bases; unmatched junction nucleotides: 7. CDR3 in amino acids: CASSIGQGEGYTF. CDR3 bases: TGTGCCAGCAGTATCGGACAGGGAGAAGGCTACACCTTC.

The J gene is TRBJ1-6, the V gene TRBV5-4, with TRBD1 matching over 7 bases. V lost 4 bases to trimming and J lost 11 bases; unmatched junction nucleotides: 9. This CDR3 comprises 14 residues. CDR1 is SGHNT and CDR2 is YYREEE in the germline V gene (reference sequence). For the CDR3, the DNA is TGTGCCAGCAGCCCCGACAGGGAAGAGGCACCCCTCCACTTT. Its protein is CASSPDREEAPLHF.

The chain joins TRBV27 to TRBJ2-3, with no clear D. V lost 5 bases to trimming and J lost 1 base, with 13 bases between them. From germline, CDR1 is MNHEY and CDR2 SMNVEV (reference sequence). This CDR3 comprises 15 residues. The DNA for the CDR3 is TGTGCCAGCAGTCCAACATCCCTCGGCACAGATACGCAGTATTTT. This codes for CASSPTSLGTDTQYF.

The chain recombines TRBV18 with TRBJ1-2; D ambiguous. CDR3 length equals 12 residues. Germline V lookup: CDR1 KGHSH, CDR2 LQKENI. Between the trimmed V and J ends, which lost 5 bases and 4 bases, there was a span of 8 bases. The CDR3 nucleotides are TGTGCCAGCTCAGGAGGCTCCTATGGCTACACCTTC. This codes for CASSGGSYGYTF.

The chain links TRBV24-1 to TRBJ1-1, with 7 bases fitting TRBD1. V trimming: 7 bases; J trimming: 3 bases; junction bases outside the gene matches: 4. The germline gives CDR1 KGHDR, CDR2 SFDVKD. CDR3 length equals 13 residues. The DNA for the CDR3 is TGTGCCACCAGCGACAGGGCGGACACTGAAGCTTTCTTT. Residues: CATSDRADTEAFF.

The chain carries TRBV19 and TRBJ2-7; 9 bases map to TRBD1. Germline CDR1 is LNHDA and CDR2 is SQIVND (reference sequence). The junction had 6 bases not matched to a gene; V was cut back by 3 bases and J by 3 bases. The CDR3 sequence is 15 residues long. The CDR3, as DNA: TGTGCCAGTAGTATCACCGGGACAGGGATCTACGAGCAGTACTTC. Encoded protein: CASSITGTGIYEQYF.

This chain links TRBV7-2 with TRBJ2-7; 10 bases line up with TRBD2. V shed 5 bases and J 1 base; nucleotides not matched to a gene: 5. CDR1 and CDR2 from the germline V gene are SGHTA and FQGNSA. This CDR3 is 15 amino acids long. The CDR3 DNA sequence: TGTGCCAGCAGCACTCCTAGCGGGGGTTCCTACGAGCAGTACTTC. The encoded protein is CASSTPSGGSYEQYF.

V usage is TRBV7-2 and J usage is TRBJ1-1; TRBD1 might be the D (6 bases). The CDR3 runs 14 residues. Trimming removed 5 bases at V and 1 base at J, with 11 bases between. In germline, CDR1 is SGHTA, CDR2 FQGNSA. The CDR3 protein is CASSPMGQNTEAFF. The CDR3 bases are TGTGCCAGCAGCCCGATGGGACAGAACACTGAAGCTTTCTTT.

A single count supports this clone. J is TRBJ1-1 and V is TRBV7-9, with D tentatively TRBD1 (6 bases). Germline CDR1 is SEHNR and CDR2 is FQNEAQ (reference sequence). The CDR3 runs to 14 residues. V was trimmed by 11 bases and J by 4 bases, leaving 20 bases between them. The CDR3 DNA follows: TGTGCCTCCCAGGGGTCCTATTCAGGCACTGAAGCTTTCTTT. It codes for CASQGSYSGTEAFF.

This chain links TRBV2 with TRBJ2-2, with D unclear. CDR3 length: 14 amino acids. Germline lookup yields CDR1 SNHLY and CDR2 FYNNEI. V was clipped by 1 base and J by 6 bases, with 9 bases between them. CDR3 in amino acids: CASSEERVAGELFF. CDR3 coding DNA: TGTGCCAGCAGTGAAGAACGGGTGGCCGGGGAGCTGTTTTTT.

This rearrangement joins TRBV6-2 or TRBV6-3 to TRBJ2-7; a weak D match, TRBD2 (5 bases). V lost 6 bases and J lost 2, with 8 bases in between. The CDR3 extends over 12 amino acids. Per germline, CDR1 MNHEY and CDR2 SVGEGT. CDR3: CASSLATYEQYF. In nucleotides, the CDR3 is TGTGCCAGCAGCCTAGCAACCTACGAGCAGTACTTC.